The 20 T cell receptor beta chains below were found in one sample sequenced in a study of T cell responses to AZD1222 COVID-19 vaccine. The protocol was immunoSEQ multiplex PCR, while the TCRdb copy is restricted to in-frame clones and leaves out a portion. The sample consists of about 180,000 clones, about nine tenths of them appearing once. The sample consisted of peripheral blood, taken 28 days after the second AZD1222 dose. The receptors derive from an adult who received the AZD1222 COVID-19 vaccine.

The CDR3 loop reads CASSFRTGGYTF. Here the CDR3 DNA reads TGTGCCAGCAGTTTCAGGACGGGTGGCTACACCTTC. V usage is TRBV12-3 or TRBV12-4 and J usage is TRBJ1-2; D not resolved. Trimming removed 3 bases from V and 7 bases from J, with 9 bases in between. This CDR3 comprises 12 residues.

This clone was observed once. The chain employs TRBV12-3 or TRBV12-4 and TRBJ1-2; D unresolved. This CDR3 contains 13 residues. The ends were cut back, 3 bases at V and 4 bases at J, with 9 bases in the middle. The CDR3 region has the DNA TGTGCCAGCAGTTTCCTCCCTCGCTATGGCTACACCTTC. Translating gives CASSFLPRYGYTF.

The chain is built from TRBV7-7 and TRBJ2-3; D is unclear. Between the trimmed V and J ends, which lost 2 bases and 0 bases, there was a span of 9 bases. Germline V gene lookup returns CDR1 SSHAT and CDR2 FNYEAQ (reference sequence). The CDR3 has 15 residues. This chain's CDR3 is CASSLTHPSTDTQYF. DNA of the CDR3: TGTGCCAGCAGCTTAACTCACCCTAGCACAGATACGCAGTATTTT.

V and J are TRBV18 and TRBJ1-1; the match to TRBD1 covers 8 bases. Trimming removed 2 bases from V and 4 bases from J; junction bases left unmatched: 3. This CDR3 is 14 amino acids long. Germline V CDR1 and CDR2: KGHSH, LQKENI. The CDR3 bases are TGTGCCAGCTCACCAGGACAGGGAATCACTGAAGCTTTCTTT. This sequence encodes CASSPGQGITEAFF.

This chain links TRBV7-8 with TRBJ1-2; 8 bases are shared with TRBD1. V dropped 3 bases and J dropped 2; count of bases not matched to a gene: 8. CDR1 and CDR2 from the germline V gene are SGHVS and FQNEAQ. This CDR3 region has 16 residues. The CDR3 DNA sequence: TGTGCCAGCAGCTTGAAGAGACAGGGGCTAAACTATGGCTACACCTTC. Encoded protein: CASSLKRQGLNYGYTF.

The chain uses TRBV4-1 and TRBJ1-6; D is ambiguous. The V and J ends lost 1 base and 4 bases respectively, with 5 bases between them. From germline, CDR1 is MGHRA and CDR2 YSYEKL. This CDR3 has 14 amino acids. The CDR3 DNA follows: TGCGCCAGCAGCCAAGGTCCTTATAATTCACCCCTCCACTTT. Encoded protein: CASSQGPYNSPLHF.

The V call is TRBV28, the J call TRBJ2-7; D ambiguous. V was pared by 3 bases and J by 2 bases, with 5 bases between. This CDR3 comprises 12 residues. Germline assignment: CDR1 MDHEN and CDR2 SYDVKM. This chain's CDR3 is CASSFKPYEQYF. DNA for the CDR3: TGTGCCAGCAGTTTTAAGCCCTACGAGCAGTACTTC.

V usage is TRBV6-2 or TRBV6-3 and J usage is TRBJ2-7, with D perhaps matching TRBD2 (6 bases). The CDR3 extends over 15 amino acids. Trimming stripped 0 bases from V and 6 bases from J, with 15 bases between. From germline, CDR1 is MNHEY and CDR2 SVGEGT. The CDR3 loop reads CASSYSWLANPEQYF. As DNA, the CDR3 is TGTGCCAGCAGTTACTCGTGGCTAGCGAACCCCGAGCAGTACTTC.

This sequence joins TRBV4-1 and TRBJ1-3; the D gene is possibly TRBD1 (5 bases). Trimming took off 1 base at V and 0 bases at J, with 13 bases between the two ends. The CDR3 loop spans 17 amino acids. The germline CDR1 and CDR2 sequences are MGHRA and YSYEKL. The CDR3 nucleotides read TGCGCCAGCAGCCAAGTTATGGGGCCCGGCTCTGGAAACACCATATATTTT. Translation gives CASSQVMGPGSGNTIYF.

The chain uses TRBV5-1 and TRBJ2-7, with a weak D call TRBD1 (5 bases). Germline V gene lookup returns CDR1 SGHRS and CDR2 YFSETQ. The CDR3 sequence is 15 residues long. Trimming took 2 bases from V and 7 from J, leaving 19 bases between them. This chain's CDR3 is CASSFEGAPLEEQYF. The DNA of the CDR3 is TGCGCCAGCAGCTTTGAAGGGGCCCCCCTTGAGGAGCAGTACTTC.

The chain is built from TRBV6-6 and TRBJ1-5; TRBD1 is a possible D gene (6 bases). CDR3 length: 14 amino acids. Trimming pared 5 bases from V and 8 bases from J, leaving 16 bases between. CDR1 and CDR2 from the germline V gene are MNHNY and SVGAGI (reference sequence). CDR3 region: CASSRQVPVEPQHF. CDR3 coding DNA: TGTGCCAGCAGTCGACAGGTACCAGTTGAGCCCCAGCATTTT.

CDR3 amino acids: CAISEGTGNNEKLFF. In DNA, the CDR3 is TGTGCCATCAGTGAAGGTACAGGGAATAATGAAAAACTGTTTTTT. This chain joins TRBV10-3 and TRBJ1-4; weak D call: TRBD1 (6 bases). This CDR3 is built from 15 residues. The germline V gene encodes CDR1 ENHRY and CDR2 SYGVKD. The V and J ends lost 3 bases and 4 bases respectively, with 12 bases between them.

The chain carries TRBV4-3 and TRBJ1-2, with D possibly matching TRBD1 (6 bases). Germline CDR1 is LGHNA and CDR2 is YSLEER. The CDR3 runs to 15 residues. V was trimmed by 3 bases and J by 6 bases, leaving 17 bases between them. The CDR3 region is CASSQHDRSKDGYTF. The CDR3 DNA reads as TGCGCCAGCAGCCAGCATGACAGGTCTAAGGATGGCTACACCTTC.

The CDR3, as DNA: TGTGCCAGCAGGGGACAGGGTGAGGGTCAGCCCCAGCATTTT. Translating it yields CASRGQGEGQPQHF. The chain has TRBV2 and TRBJ1-5; 9 bases line up with TRBD1. After removal of 6 bases from V and 6 bases from J, the junction contained 6 bases not matched to a gene. The CDR3 is 14 amino acids. In germline, CDR1 is SNHLY, CDR2 FYNNEI.

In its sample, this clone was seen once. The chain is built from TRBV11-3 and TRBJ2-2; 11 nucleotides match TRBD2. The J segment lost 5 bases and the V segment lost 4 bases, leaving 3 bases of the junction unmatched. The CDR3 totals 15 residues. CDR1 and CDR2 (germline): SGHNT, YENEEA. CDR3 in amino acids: CASSYGTSGTGELFF. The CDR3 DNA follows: TGTGCCAGCAGCTACGGGACTAGCGGAACCGGGGAGCTGTTTTTT.

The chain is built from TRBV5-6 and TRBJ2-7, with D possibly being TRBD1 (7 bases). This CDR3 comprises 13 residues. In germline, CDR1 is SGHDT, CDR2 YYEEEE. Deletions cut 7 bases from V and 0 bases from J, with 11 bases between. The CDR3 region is CASAGGGSYEQYF. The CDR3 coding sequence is TGTGCCAGCGCAGGGGGAGGCTCCTACGAGCAGTACTTC.

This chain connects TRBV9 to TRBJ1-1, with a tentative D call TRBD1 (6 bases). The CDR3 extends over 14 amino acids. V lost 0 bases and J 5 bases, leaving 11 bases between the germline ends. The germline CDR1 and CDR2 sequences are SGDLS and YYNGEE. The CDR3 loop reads CASSVGGPLTEAFF. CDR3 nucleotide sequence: TGTGCCAGCAGCGTAGGGGGGCCGCTGACTGAAGCTTTCTTT.

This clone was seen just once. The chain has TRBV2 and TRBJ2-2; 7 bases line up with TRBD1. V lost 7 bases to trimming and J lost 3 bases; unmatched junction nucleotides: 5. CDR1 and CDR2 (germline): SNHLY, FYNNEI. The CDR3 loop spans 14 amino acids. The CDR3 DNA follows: TGTGCCAGCACGGATGGACAGGACACCGGGGAGCTGTTTTTT. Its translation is CASTDGQDTGELFF.

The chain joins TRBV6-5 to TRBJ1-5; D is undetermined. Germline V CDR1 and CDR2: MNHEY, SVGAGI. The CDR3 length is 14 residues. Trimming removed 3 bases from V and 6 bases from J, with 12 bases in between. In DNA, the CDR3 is TGTGCCAGCAGTTATACCCCGGAGGCTCAGCCCCAGCATTTT. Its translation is CASSYTPEAQPQHF.

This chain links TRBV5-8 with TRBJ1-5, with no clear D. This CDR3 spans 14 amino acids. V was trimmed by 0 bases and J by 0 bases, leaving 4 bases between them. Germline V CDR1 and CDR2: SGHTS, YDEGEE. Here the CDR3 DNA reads TGTGCCAGCAGCTTGGCCGCTAGCAATCAGCCCCAGCATTTT. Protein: CASSLAASNQPQHF.